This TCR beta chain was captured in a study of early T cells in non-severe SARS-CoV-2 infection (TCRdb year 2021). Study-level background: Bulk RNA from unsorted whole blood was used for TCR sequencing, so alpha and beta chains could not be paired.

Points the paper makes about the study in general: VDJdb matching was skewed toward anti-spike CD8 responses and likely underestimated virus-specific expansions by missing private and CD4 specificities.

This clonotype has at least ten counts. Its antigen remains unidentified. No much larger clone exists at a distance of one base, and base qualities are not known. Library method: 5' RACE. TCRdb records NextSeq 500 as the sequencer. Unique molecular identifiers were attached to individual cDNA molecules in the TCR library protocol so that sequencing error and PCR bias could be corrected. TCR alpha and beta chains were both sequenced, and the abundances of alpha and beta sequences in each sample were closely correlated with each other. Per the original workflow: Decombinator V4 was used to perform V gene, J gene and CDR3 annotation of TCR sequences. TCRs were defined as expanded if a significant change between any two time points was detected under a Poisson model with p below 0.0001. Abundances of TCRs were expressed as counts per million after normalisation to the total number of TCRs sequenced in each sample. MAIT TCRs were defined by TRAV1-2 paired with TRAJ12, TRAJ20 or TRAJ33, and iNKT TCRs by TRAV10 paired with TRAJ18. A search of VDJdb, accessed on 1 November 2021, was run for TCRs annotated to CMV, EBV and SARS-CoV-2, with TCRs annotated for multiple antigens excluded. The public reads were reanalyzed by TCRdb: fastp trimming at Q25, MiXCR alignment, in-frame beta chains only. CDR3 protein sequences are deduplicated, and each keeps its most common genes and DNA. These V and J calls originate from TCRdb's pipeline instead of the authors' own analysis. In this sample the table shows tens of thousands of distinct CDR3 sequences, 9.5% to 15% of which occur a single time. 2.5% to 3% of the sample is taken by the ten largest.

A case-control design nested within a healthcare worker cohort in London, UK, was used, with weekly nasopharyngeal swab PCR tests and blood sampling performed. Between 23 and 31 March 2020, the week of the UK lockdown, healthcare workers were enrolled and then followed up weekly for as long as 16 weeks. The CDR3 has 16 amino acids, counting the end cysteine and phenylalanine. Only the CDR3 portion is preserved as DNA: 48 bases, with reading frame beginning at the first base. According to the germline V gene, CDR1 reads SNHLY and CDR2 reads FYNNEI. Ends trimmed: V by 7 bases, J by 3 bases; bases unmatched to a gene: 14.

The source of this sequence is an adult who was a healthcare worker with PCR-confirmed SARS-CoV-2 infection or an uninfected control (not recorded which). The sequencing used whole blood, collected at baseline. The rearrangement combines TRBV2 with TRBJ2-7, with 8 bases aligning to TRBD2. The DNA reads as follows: TGTGCCAGCACTCCGGGACTAGGAGACCTATTCTACGAGCAGTACTTC. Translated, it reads CASTPGLGDLFYEQYF.